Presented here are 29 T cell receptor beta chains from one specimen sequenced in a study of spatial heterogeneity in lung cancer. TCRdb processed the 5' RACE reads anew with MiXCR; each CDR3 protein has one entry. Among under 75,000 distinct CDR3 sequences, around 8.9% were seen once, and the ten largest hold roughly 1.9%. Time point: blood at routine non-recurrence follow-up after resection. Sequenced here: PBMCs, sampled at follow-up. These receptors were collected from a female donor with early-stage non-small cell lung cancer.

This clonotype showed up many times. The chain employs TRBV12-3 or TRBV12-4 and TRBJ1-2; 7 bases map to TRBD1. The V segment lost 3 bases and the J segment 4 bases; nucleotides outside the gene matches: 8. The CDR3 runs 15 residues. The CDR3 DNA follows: TGTGCCAGCAGTTTGACAGGGTCCCAATTCTATGGCTACACCTTC. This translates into CASSLTGSQFYGYTF.

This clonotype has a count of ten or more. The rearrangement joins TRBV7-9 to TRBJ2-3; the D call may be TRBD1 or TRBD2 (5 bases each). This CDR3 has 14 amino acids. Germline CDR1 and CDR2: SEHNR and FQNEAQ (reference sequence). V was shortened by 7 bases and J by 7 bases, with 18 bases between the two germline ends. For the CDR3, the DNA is TGTGCCAGCACCACCGGGACCCGAGGAAATACGCAGTATTTT. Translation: CASTTGTRGNTQYF. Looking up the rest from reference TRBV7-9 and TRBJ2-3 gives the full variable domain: DTGVSQNPRHKITKRGQNVTFRCDPISEHNRLYWYRQTLGQGPEFLTYFQNEAQLEKSRLLSDRFSAERPKGSFSTLEIQRTEQGDSAMYLCASTTGTRGNTQYFGPGTRLTVL.

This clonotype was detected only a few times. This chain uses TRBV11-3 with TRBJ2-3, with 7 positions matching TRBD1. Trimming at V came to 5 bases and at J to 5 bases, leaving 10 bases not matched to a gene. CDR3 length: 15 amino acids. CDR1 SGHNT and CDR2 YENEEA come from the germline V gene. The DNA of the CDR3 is TGTGCCAGCAGCCGTACAGGGGAATTGGGAGATACGCAGTATTTT. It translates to CASSRTGELGDTQYF.

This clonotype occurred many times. The CDR3 reads CSATGLAEIFTDTQYF. In DNA, the CDR3 is TGCAGTGCAACGGGACTAGCGGAAATATTCACAGATACGCAGTATTTT. The rearrangement uses TRBV20-1 and TRBJ2-3; 11 nucleotides match TRBD2. Germline V lookup: CDR1 DFQATT, CDR2 SNEGSKA (reference sequence). CDR3 size: 16 residues. With V trimmed by 6 bases and J by 2 bases, 10 bases remained unmatched.

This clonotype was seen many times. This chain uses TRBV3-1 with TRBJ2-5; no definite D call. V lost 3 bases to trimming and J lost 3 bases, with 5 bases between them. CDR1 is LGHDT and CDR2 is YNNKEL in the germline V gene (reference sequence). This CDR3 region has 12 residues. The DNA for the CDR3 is TGTGCCAGCAGCCAGATAGAAGAGACCCAGTACTTC. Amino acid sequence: CASSQIEETQYF.

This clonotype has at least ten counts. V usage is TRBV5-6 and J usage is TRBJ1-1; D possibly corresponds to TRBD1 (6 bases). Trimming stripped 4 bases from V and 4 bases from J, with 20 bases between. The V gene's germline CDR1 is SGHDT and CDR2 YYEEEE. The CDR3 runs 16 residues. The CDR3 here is CASSRYIMDRLTEAFF. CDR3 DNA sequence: TGTGCCAGCAGCCGCTATATAATGGACAGACTCACTGAAGCTTTCTTT.

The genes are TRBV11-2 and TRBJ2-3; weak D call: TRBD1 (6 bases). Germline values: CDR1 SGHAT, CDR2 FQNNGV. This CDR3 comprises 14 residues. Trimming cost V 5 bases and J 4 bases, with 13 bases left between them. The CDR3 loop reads CASSPNRDSDTQYF. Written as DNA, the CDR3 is TGTGCCAGCAGCCCGAACAGGGATTCAGATACGCAGTATTTT.

In nucleotides, the CDR3 is TGCAGTGCCCACCTAGCGGGAGGCAATTTTGGGGGAGAGACCCAGTACTTC. Its protein is CSAHLAGGNFGGETQYF. This chain uses TRBV20-1 with TRBJ2-5; 11 bases are shared with TRBD2. Looked up from germline, CDR1 is DFQATT and CDR2 is SNEGSKA (reference sequence). V gave up 6 bases and J gave up 4 bases; unmatched junction bases: 16. The CDR3 consists of 17 residues.

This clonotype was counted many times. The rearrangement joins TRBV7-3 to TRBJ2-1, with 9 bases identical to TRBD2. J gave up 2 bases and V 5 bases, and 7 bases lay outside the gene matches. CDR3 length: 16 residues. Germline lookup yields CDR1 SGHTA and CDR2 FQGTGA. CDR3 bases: TGTGCCAGCAGCCCCGAGGGCGGGGGGGCCTACAATGAGCAGTTCTTC. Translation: CASSPEGGGAYNEQFF.

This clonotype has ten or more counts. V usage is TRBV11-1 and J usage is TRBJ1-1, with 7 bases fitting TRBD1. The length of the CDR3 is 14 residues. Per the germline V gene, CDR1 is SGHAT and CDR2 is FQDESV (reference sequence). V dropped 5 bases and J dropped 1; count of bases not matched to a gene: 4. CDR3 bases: TGTGCCAGCAGCCTGGGGGACAGGAACACTGAAGCTTTCTTT. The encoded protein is CASSLGDRNTEAFF.

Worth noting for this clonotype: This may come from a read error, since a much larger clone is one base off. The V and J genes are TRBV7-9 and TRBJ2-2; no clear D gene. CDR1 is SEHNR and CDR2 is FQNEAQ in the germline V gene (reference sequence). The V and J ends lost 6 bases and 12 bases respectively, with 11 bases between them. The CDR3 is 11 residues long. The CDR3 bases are TGTGCCAGCAGGTTAACGGCGAAGCTGTTTTTT. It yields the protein CASRLTAKLFF.

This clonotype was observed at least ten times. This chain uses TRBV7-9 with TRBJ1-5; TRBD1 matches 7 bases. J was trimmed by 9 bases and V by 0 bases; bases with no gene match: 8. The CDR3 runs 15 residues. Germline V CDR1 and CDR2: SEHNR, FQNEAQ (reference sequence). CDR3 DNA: TGTGCCAGCAGCTTAGCGGACAGGCAGGGTGGGCCCCAGCATTTT. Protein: CASSLADRQGGPQHF.

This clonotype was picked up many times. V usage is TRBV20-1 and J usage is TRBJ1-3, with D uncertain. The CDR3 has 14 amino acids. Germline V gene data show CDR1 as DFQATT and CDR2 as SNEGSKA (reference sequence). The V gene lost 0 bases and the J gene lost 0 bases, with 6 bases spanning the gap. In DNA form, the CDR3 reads TGCAGTGCTAGAGACAGGAACTCTGGAAACACCATATATTTT. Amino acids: CSARDRNSGNTIYF.

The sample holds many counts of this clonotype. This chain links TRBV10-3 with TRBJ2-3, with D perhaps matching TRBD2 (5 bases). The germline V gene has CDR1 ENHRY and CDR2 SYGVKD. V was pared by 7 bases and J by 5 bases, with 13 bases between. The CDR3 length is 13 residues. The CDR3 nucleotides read TGTGCCATCAAAGAATTAGCGTTAGATACGCAGTATTTT. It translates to CAIKELALDTQYF.

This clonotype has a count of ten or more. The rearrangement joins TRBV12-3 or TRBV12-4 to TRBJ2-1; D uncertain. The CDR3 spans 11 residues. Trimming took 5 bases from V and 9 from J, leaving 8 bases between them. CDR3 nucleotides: TGTGCCAGCAGTCTAGACGGTGAGCAGTTCTTC. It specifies CASSLDGEQFF.

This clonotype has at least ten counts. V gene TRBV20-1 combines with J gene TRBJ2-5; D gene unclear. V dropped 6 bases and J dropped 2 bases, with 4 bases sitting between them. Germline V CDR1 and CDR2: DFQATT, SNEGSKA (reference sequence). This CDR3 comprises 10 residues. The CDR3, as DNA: TGCAGTGCCCGTCAAGAGACCCAGTACTTC. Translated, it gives CSARQETQYF.

CDR3 sequence: CASSLNPSSSYEQYF. CDR3 coding DNA: TGTGCCAGCAGCTTAAACCCTAGCAGCTCCTACGAGCAGTACTTC. The chain links TRBV7-9 to TRBJ2-7; D might be TRBD2 (5 bases). V was pared by 2 bases and J by 0 bases, with 11 bases between. Per germline, CDR1 SEHNR and CDR2 FQNEAQ (reference sequence). The CDR3 length is 15 residues.

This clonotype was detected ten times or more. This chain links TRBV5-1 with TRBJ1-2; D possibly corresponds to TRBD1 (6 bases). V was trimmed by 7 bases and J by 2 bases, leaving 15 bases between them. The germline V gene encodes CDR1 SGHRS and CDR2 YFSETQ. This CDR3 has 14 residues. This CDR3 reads CASRPEGGNYGYTF. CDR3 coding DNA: TGCGCCAGCCGCCCTGAGGGGGGGAACTATGGCTACACCTTC.

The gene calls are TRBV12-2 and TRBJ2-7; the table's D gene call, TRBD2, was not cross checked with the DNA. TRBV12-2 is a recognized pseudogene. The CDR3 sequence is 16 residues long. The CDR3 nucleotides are TGTGCAAGTCGCGACAGACTAGCGGGACTGCTTAACGAGCAGTACTTC. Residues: CASRDRLAGLLNEQYF.

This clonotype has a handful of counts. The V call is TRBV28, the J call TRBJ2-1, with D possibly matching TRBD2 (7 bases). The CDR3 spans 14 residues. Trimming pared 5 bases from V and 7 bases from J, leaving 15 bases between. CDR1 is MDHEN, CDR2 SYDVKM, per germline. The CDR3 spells CASSGGGGRNEQFF. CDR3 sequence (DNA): TGTGCCAGCAGTGGGGGCGGGGGTCGGAATGAGCAGTTCTTC.

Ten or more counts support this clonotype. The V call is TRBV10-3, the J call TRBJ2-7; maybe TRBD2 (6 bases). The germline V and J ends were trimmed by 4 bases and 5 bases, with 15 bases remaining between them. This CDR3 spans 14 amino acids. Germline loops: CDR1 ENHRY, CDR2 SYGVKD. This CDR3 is CAISGASSAHEQYF. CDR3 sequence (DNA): TGTGCCATCAGTGGGGCGTCTAGCGCCCACGAGCAGTACTTC.

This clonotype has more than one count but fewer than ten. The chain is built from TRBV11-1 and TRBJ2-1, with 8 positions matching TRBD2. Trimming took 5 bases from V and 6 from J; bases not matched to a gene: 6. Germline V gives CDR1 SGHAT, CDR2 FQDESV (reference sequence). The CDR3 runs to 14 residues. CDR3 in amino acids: CASSPRGGPNEQFF. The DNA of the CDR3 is TGTGCCAGCAGCCCCCGGGGGGGACCCAATGAGCAGTTCTTC.

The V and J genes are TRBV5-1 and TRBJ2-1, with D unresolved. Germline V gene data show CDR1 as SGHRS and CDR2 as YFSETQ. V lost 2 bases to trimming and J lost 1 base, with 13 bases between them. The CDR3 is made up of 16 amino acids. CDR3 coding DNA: TGCGCCAGCAGCTTAAATTGGCGAGCGTCCTACAATGAGCAGTTCTTC. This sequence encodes CASSLNWRASYNEQFF.

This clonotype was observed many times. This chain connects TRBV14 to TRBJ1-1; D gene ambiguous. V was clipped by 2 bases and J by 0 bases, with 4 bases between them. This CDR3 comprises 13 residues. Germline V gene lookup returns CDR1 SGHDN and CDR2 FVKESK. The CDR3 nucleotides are TGTGCCAGCAGCCAAAATATGAACACTGAAGCTTTCTTT. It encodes CASSQNMNTEAFF.

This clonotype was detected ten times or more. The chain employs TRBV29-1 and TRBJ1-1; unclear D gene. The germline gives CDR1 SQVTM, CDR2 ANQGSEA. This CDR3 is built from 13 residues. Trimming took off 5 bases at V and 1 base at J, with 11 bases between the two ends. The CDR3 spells CSVTGHPNTEAFF. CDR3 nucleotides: TGCAGCGTTACCGGGCATCCGAACACTGAAGCTTTCTTT. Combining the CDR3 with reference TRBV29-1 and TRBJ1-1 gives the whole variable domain SAVISQKPSRDICQRGTSLTIQCQVDSQVTMMFWYRQQPGQSLTLIATANQGSEATYESGFVIDKFPISRPNLTFSTLTVSNMSPEDSSIYLCSVTGHPNTEAFFGQGTRLTVV.

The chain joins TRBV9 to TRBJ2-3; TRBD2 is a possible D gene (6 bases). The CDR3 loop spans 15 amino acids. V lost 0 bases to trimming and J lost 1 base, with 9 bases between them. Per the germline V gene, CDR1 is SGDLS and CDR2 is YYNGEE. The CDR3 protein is CASSVDSGRTDTQYF. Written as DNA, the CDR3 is TGTGCCAGCAGCGTAGATAGCGGCCGCACAGATACGCAGTATTTT. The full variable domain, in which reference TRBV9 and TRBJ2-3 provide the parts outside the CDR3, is DSGVTQTPKHLITATGQRVTLRCSPRSGDLSVYWYQQSLDQGLQFLIQYYNGEERAKGNILERFSAQQFPDLHSELNLSSLELGDSALYFCASSVDSGRTDTQYFGPGTRLTVL.

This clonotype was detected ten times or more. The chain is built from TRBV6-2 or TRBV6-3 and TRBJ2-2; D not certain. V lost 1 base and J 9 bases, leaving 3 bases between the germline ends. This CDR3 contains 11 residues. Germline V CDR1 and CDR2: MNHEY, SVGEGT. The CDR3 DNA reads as TGTGCCAGCAGTTACTGGCGGGAGCTGTTTTTT. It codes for CASSYWRELFF.

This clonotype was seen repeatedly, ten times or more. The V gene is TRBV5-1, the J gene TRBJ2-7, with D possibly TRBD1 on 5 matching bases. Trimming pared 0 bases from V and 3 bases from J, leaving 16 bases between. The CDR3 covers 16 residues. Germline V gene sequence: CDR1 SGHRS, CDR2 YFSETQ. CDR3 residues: CASSLASVRASYEQYF. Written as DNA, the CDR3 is TGCGCCAGCAGCTTGGCCTCAGTCAGGGCCAGCTACGAGCAGTACTTC.

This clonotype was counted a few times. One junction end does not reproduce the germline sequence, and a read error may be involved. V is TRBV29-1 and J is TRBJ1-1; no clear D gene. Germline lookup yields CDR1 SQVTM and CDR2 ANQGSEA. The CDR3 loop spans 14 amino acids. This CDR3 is CSVKDPRQSTEAFF. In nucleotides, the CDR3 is TGCAGCGTTAAAGATCCACGCCAGAGCACTGAAGCTTTCTTT.